This TCR beta chain emerged from a study of beta chain features in type 1 diabetes. A CD45RO/CCR7/CD25/CD127/CD95/CD27 panel sorted naive, central memory, regulatory and stem cell-like memory CD4+ cells. The germline gives CDR1 LNHDA, CDR2 SQIVND (reference sequence). V lost 6 bases to trimming and J lost 6 bases; unmatched junction nucleotides: 11. The CDR3 has 15 residues. Expressed TCRB transcripts got sequenced, as all isolated RNA was reverse transcribed. Some clones are missing from TCRdb's copy, which holds only in-frame ones; the method was immunoSEQ multiplex PCR. In the table there are about 110,000 clones, approximately 39% of which are singletons.

The sample consisted of stem cell memory CD4+ T cells from blood. The clonotype comes from a woman under 30 in good health. This rearrangement joins TRBV19 to TRBJ1-1; 9 bases line up with TRBD1. The CDR3 loop reads CASSISQGAGAEAFF. The CDR3 region has the DNA TGTGCCAGTAGCATCTCACAGGGGGCGGGCGCTGAAGCTTTCTTT.